This T cell receptor (beta chain) derives from a study of lymphopenia after photon versus proton radiotherapy. Regarding the study as a whole: Authors raise, but do not show, better survival with proton therapy. Under photons, naive T cells and diversity fell while effector/memory populations rose.

To note about this clone: The antigen is undetermined.

V lost 5 bases and J lost 3, with 16 bases in between. CDR3 length: 15 amino acids. Germline values: CDR1 KGHSH, CDR2 LQKENI. Profiled with immunoSEQ multiplex PCR; TCRdb holds only in-frame clones, not every one. The sample lists 50,000 to 60,000 clones; 80% to 95% were seen once. The source of this sequence is a woman aged 40 to 50 with cholangiocarcinoma. The genes are TRBV18 and TRBJ1-2, with D possibly matching TRBD1 (5 bases). The sample here was peripheral blood, taken from a patient treated with photon-based radiotherapy. The CDR3 DNA reads as TGTGCCAGCTCATACACAGGCGCGTTGGACTATGGCTACACCTTC. Translation gives CASSYTGALDYGYTF.